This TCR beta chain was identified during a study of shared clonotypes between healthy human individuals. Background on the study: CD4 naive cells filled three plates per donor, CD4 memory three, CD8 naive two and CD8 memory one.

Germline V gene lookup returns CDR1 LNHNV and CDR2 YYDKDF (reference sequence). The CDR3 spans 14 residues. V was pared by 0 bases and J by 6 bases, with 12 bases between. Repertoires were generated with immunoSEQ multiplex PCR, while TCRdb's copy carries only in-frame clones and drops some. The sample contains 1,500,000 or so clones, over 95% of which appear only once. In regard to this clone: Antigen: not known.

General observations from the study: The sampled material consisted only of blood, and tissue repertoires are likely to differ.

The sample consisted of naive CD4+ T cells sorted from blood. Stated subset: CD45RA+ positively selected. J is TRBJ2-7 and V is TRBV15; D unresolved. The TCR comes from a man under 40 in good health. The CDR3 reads CATSRDRAFREQYF. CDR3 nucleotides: TGTGCCACCAGCAGAGATCGGGCTTTTCGCGAGCAGTACTTC.